Detailed here is one TCR beta chain. This clone was found a few times. The clone's antigen remains unknown. There are no base qualities to consult, and no much larger clone falls within one base. Other nucleotide sequences in the sample specify the same CDR3. This record belongs to a study of PD-1 blockade in classical Hodgkin lymphoma (dated by TCRdb to 2020 to 2022). Concerning the study at large: Nivolumab dosing was 3 mg/kg intravenously every 2 weeks, continuing until either disease progression or unacceptable toxicity. A peripheral blood immune signature of response to PD-1 blockade in classical Hodgkin lymphoma was defined using TCR beta sequencing and CyTOF.

The Qiagen DNeasy kit was used to extract genomic DNA both from unsorted PBMCs and from the negatively selected CD4+ and CD8+ fractions. Using primers that anneal to V and J segments, immunoSEQ multiplex PCR amplified the TCR beta CDR3 regions. A synthetic immune receptor repertoire was used to minimize amplification bias, and remaining bias was computationally removed after sequencing. On the authors' methods: Custom Python scripts were used to quantify repertoire diversity as the Shannon entropy index. Unsorted, CD4+ and CD8+ repertoires were examined separately, except in combined analyses, for which CD4+ and CD8+ sequences were merged in silico. A clone was considered expanded if an increase in frequency of at least 2-fold after treatment relative to C1D1 was found, and a pseudocount of 0.5 was applied to clones undetected at baseline. Singleton clones were defined as clones with 0 or 1 copy at C1D1, and non-singleton clones were defined as clones with 2 or more copies. Clones expanded in unsorted samples were labelled as CD4+, CD8+ or unknown by matching protein sequences in sorted samples from the same patient. Wilcoxon tests were applied to paired samples to test diversity changes from C1D1 to C4D1. In TCRdb, the immuneACCESS table is reduced to in-frame sequences with V and J assigned. These tables do not hold every clone; where another copy was compared, an unresolved V gene accounts for under half, and the others remain unexplained. The V and J calls and clone size are taken from that table; D and trimming were inferred from the DNA. This sample holds approximately 110,000 clones; approximately 89% were observed only once. Around 17% of the sample belongs to the ten largest clones.

From the cysteine up to the phenylalanine, the CDR3 has a length of 15 residues. Of all the DNA, just the CDR3 is kept, 45 bases in frame from base 1. V is pruned by 5 bases and J by 6 bases, leaving 6 bases of the junction without a gene match. Sequences SEHNR (CDR1) and FQNEAQ (CDR2) are obtained from the germline V gene (reference sequence). General conclusions and limits of the study: Only a single clinical trial cohort was studied, and what caused the repertoire differences, possibly disease activity or prior therapy, remained undefined. Trial patients with a complete response had baseline diversity similar to that of newly diagnosed patients, while partial responders and progressors had significantly lower diversity. Baseline TCR diversity was reported as lower in newly diagnosed patients than in healthy donors, and lower still in relapsed/refractory patients. CD4+ but not CD8+ TCR diversity rose significantly by C4D1 (p=0.0027 vs p=0.16), most apparent in complete responders (p=0.02). Patients starting nivolumab less than 1 year after ASCT had lower diversity and were excluded from later analyses to avoid confounding by immune reconstitution.

The intended sense of this specimen's time point label: cycle 4 day 1 (C4D1), after about 6 weeks of nivolumab. Every trial patient had relapsed following autologous stem cell transplantation, and prior brentuximab vedotin exposure was what differed among cohorts A, B and C. A total of roughly 57 patients with relapsed/refractory classical Hodgkin lymphoma made up the trial cohort, and each patient's best overall response was complete response, partial response or progressive disease. Trial patients were treated with single-agent nivolumab in the multi-cohort phase II CheckMate 205 trial. Best overall response was determined by an independent review committee according to the 2007 International Working Group response criteria. Trial PBMCs were collected immediately before nivolumab initiation (C1D1) and during therapy at cycle 2 day 1 and cycle 4 day 1. Peripheral blood was collected in 8 mL Vacutainer Cell Preparation Tubes, from which PBMCs were isolated by centrifugation and then cryopreserved.

The TCR comes from a human donor with classical Hodgkin lymphoma. The material was peripheral blood mononuclear cells (PBMCs), obtained before the fourth cycle of nivolumab. The sequence joins TRBV7-9 to TRBJ2-2; TRBD2 agrees with 10 junctional bases. The DNA sequence is given as TGTGCCAGCAGCCTCATAAGCGGGAGGGCCGGGGAGCTGTTTTTT. This encodes CASSLISGRAGELFF.